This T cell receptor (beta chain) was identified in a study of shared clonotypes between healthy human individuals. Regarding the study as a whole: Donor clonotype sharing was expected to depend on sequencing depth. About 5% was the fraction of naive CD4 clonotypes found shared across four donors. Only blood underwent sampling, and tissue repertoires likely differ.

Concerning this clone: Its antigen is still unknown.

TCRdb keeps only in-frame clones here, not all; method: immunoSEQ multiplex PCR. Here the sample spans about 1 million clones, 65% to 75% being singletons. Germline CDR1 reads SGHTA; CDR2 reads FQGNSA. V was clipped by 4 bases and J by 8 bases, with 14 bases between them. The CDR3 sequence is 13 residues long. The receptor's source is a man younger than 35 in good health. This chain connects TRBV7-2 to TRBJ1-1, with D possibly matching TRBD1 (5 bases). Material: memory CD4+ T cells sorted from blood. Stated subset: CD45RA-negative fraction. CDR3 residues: CASSYTQGTEAFF. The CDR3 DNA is TGTGCCAGCAGCTATACCCAGGGTACAGAAGCTTTCTTT. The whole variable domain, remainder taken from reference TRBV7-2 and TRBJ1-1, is GAGVSQSPSNKVTEKGKDVELRCDPISGHTALYWYRQSLGQGLEFLIYFQGNSAPDKSGLPSDRFSAERTGGSVSTLTIQRTQQEDSAVYLCASSYTQGTEAFFGQGTRLTVV.